The 24 T cell receptor beta chains below all came from one sample that was sequenced in a study of CD8 T cells in Susac syndrome. Reverse transcription of roughly 0.45 to 1 ug RNA was performed with random hexamers. TCRdb redid the calling of the immunoSEQ multiplex PCR reads with MiXCR, one entry per CDR3 protein. The sample has roughly 330,000 distinct CDR3 sequences, just over 90% seen once. Sequencing was carried out using CD4+ T cells from PBMCs. The receptors originated from a human donor with multiple sclerosis.

This chain uses TRBV7-3 with TRBJ1-2; 7 bases match TRBD1. Losses at the gene ends were 4 bases for V and 6 bases for J; bases not matched to a gene: 8. Germline assignment: CDR1 SGHTA and CDR2 FQGTGA. The CDR3 extends over 14 amino acids. The CDR3 DNA reads TGTGCCAGCAGCTACGGACAGGAGAGAGATGGCTACACCTTC. Protein: CASSYGQERDGYTF.

This chain links TRBV20-1 with TRBJ1-1; D gene uncertain. The CDR3 runs to 15 residues. Looked up from germline, CDR1 is DFQATT and CDR2 is SNEGSKA (reference sequence). The V gene lost 5 bases and the J gene lost 7 bases, with 23 bases spanning the gap. CDR3 DNA sequence: TGCAGTGCTCGAGCTATGGCCTCAGCCGGTGGTGAAGCTTTCTTT. Translation: CSARAMASAGGEAFF.

The genes are TRBV6-1 and TRBJ2-1; no firm D call. This CDR3 has 15 amino acids. V was trimmed by 6 bases and J by 6 bases, leaving 18 bases between them. Looked up from germline, CDR1 is MNHNS and CDR2 is SASEGT. CDR3 nucleotides: TGTGCCAGCAGCGAGACTTCTTCTGGATCCAATGAGCAGTTCTTC. Translation: CASSETSSGSNEQFF.

This chain uses TRBV30 with TRBJ2-7, with 9 bases matching TRBD1. The V gene's germline CDR1 is GTSNPN and CDR2 SVGIG (reference sequence). This CDR3 region has 12 residues. V was pared by 3 bases and J by 6 bases, with 3 bases of the junction left unmatched. CDR3 protein: CAWRDRGLEQYF. CDR3 sequence (DNA): TGTGCCTGGAGGGACAGGGGACTCGAGCAGTACTTC.

V is TRBV29-1 and J is TRBJ1-5; 7 positions match TRBD1. Trimming removed 4 bases from V and 5 bases from J; junction bases left unmatched: 8. The germline CDR1 and CDR2 sequences are SQVTM and ANQGSEA. The CDR3 extends over 14 amino acids. CDR3 nucleotides: TGCAGCGTTGGTGGAGGGGGCCGCCATCAGCCCCAGCATTTT. The encoded protein is CSVGGGGRHQPQHF.

The chain recombines TRBV7-9 with TRBJ2-7, with D hard to call. Germline assignment: CDR1 SEHNR and CDR2 FQNEAQ (reference sequence). V lost 5 bases and J 6 bases, leaving 17 bases between the germline ends. The CDR3 runs 14 residues. CDR3 sequence reads: CASSPDNPRPEQYF. DNA for the CDR3: TGTGCCAGCAGCCCCGATAATCCCCGACCCGAGCAGTACTTC.

The rearrangement links TRBV12-3 or TRBV12-4 to TRBJ1-5; TRBD1 might be the D (5 bases). Deletions cut 6 bases from V and 2 bases from J, with 14 bases between. The CDR3 is 15 amino acids. CDR3 residues: CASSLWGGGNQPQHF. The CDR3 nucleotides are TGTGCCAGCAGCCTGTGGGGGGGAGGCAATCAGCCCCAGCATTTT.

A single count supports this clonotype. The chain links TRBV2 to TRBJ1-5, with 9 bases lining up with TRBD1. The CDR3 contains 14 residues. The germline CDR1 and CDR2 sequences are SNHLY and FYNNEI. The V and J ends lost 7 bases and 3 bases, in that order; junction bases with no gene match: 4. CDR3 nucleotide sequence: TGTGCCAGCACCGGGACAGGGCTCAATCAGCCCCAGCATTTT. Translating it yields CASTGTGLNQPQHF.

This chain joins TRBV5-1 and TRBJ1-1; possible D gene TRBD1, 5 bases. In germline, CDR1 is SGHRS, CDR2 YFSETQ. The CDR3 is 16 amino acids. V dropped 0 bases and J dropped 1 base, with 13 bases sitting between them. Written as DNA, the CDR3 is TGCGCCAGCAGCTTGGGGTCGGGGGGGGAGAACACTGAAGCTTTCTTT. This sequence encodes CASSLGSGGENTEAFF.

A word on this clonotype: One end of the junction is discordant with germline, which a read error may explain. V and J are TRBV7-3 and TRBJ2-6; TRBD1 agrees at 7 bases. Per the germline V gene, CDR1 is SGHTA and CDR2 is FQGTGA. The CDR3 has 15 residues. The CDR3 sequence: CASSLTGDGANVLTF. Written as DNA, the CDR3 is TGTGCCAGCAGCCTAACAGGGGACGGGGCCAACGTCCTGACTTTC.

The CDR3 reads CASGLGQSTDTQYF. CDR3 bases: TGTGCTAGTGGTTTAGGACAGAGCACAGATACGCAGTATTTT. The chain combines TRBV12-5 with TRBJ2-3; D perhaps matches TRBD1 (6 bases). This CDR3 region has 14 residues. V was pared by 3 bases and J by 0 bases, with 7 bases between. The germline V gene has CDR1 LGHNT and CDR2 FRNRAP.

The chain carries TRBV27 and TRBJ2-3, with TRBD1 identical over 7 bases. This CDR3 spans 15 amino acids. CDR1 and CDR2 (germline): MNHEY, SMNVEV (reference sequence). After removal of 7 bases from V and 1 base from J, the junction contained 8 bases not matched to a gene. The DNA of the CDR3 is TGTGCCAGCACTAACCGACAGGGAGGCACAGATACGCAGTATTTT. This gives the protein CASTNRQGGTDTQYF.

This chain connects TRBV7-2 to TRBJ2-3, with D tentatively TRBD2 (6 bases). The germline V and J ends were trimmed by 2 bases and 5 bases, with 11 bases remaining between them. Germline V lookup: CDR1 SGHTA, CDR2 FQGNSA. The CDR3 sequence is 14 residues long. The CDR3 protein is CASSLRGLLDTQYF. In DNA form, the CDR3 reads TGTGCCAGCAGCTTACGGGGACTCCTAGATACGCAGTATTTT. Full variable domain (rest looked up from reference TRBV7-2 and TRBJ2-3): GAGVSQSPSNKVTEKGKDVELRCDPISGHTALYWYRQSLGQGLEFLIYFQGNSAPDKSGLPSDRFSAERTGGSVSTLTIQRTQQEDSAVYLCASSLRGLLDTQYFGPGTRLTVL.

The chain joins TRBV5-1 to TRBJ2-3; no reliable D call. CDR1 is SGHRS, CDR2 YFSETQ, per germline. This CDR3 comprises 16 residues. Trimming took 5 bases from V and 0 from J, leaving 16 bases between them. The CDR3 loop reads CASRLVGQASTDTQYF. The DNA for the CDR3 is TGCGCCAGCAGATTAGTAGGGCAGGCGAGCACAGATACGCAGTATTTT.

V usage is TRBV3-1 and J usage is TRBJ2-7; D gene uncertain. The CDR3 is made up of 14 amino acids. V lost 0 bases, J lost 1 base, and 7 bases lay in between. Germline-derived CDR1 and CDR2 are LGHDT and YNNKEL (reference sequence). For the CDR3, the DNA is TGTGCCAGCAGCCAAGAAGGTGTTTCCTACGAGCAGTACTTC. Translating it yields CASSQEGVSYEQYF.

This chain links TRBV12-3 or TRBV12-4 with TRBJ1-1; D not certain. This CDR3 is built from 12 residues. Trimming took 10 bases from V and 4 from J, leaving 13 bases between them. CDR3 DNA: TGTGCCATTCTTTCCGTGGGCACTGAAGCTTTCTTT. Translation gives CAILSVGTEAFF.

The chain couples TRBV20-1 to TRBJ2-1, with TRBD2 matching 11 bases. In germline, CDR1 is DFQATT, CDR2 SNEGSKA (reference sequence). The ends lost 5 bases at V and 4 bases at J; junction bases unmatched: 7. The CDR3 contains 15 residues. The CDR3 nucleotides read TGCAGTGCTCCGACCGGGACTAGCGGTTACAATGAGCAGTTCTTC. Its translation: CSAPTGTSGYNEQFF.

This chain joins TRBV11-2 and TRBJ2-2, with D perhaps matching TRBD1 or TRBD2 (5 bases each). V was clipped by 5 bases and J by 5 bases, with 15 bases between them. The V gene's germline CDR1 is SGHAT and CDR2 FQNNGV. The length of the CDR3 is 15 residues. The CDR3 sequence: CASSPLGVMTGELFF. The CDR3 DNA follows: TGTGCCAGCAGCCCATTGGGGGTCATGACCGGGGAGCTGTTTTTT.

The chain employs TRBV9 and TRBJ1-1; no clear D. Germline lookup yields CDR1 SGDLS and CDR2 YYNGEE. The CDR3 has 15 amino acids. The ends were cut back, 0 bases at V and 0 bases at J, with 9 bases in the middle. The CDR3 region is CASSVDPYMNTEAFF. The CDR3 bases are TGTGCCAGCAGCGTAGACCCATACATGAACACTGAAGCTTTCTTT.

The V gene is TRBV6-1, the J gene TRBJ2-5; 9 bases agree with TRBD2. Germline V CDR1 and CDR2: MNHNS, SASEGT. This CDR3 contains 17 residues. V gave up 0 bases and J gave up 2 bases; unmatched junction bases: 7. Here the CDR3 reads CASSEARGGSSQETQYF. CDR3 DNA sequence: TGTGCCAGCAGTGAAGCGCGGGGGGGGAGTTCACAAGAGACCCAGTACTTC.

The chain is built from TRBV10-3 and TRBJ2-5; D is possibly TRBD1 or TRBD2 (5 bases each). Trimming pared 8 bases from V and 3 bases from J, leaving 10 bases between. Looked up from germline, CDR1 is ENHRY and CDR2 is SYGVKD. CDR3 length equals 12 residues. The CDR3 region is CAIPEGKETQYF. CDR3 DNA sequence: TGTGCCATCCCAGAGGGGAAAGAGACCCAGTACTTC.

Written as DNA, the CDR3 is TGTGCCAGCAGCCAAGATTCTCACAGTTTGAACACTGAAGCTTTCTTT. Translating gives CASSQDSHSLNTEAFF. The chain recombines TRBV4-2 with TRBJ1-1; D is unresolved. CDR3 length: 16 residues. V dropped 0 bases and J dropped 0 bases, with 11 bases sitting between them. Germline V gene sequence: CDR1 LGHNA, CDR2 YNFKEQ.

The genes are TRBV19 and TRBJ2-1; unclear D gene. Trimming left V 3 bases short and J 7 bases short, with 10 bases between. The germline V gene encodes CDR1 LNHDA and CDR2 SQIVND (reference sequence). The CDR3 length is 13 residues. In nucleotides, the CDR3 is TGTGCCAGTAGTATGCTAACCCGGAATGAGCAGTTCTTC. Its protein is CASSMLTRNEQFF.

The chain employs TRBV4-2 and TRBJ2-1, with 9 bases fitting TRBD2. This CDR3 spans 17 amino acids. J gave up 9 bases and V 3 bases, and 15 bases lay outside the gene matches. Germline CDR1 and CDR2: LGHNA and YNFKEQ. The CDR3 DNA reads as TGTGCCAGCAGCCAGTCCGAGGGTAGCGGGGGTACCCGTGAGCAGTTCTTC. Translating gives CASSQSEGSGGTREQFF.